The rows below give T cell receptor beta chains drawn from one sample of a study of T cells in narcolepsy. Assay used: immunoSEQ multiplex PCR; TCRdb lists only in-frame clones, some missing. The data contain some 30,000 clones, under 85% of them singletons. The sequencing input was CD45RA- memory CD4+ T cells from PBMCs. Every receptor here comes from a human donor with narcolepsy. Both conserved end residues are part of each CDR3. The order of the fields is V gene, D gene, J gene, CDR3 protein. D genes are given only for firm matches.

TRBV18	.	TRBJ1-1	CASSAQVQAFF
TRBV27	TRBD2	TRBJ2-7	CATRTSEFEQYF
TRBV6-4	.	TRBJ2-2	CASSLQGRTNTGELFF
TRBV13	TRBD1	TRBJ1-1	CASSSRQGNTEAFF
TRBV7-3	TRBD2	TRBJ2-1	CASSLSGGEQFF
TRBV7-2	.	TRBJ1-1	CASSLGGQTEAFF
TRBV7-6	.	TRBJ2-7	CASSLDGWSHEQYF
TRBV7-3	TRBD2	TRBJ2-4	CASSLLGGASGGNIQYF
TRBV11-2	.	TRBJ2-7	CASSYPAGEQYF
TRBV7-8	TRBD1	TRBJ1-6	CASSSSGQGSSPLHF
TRBV5-4	.	TRBJ1-2	CASSLSAFNYGYTF
TRBV7-6	.	TRBJ1-1	CASSLVDGNTEAFF
TRBV29-1	.	TRBJ2-6	CSVTQGSGANVLTF
TRBV5-6	.	TRBJ1-2	CASSLDWGGGYTF
TRBV7-2	.	TRBJ2-7	CASSLAAHYEQYF
TRBV10-3	TRBD1	TRBJ1-1	CAISALGTGNEAFF
TRBV7-6	TRBD2	TRBJ2-1	CASRPLRGGLGMGQFF
TRBV30	.	TRBJ1-1	CAWIYSGDEAFF
TRBV10-3	.	TRBJ1-3	CAISSVSGNTIYF
TRBV6-1	TRBD2	TRBJ2-1	CASSEELAGGLQFF